These 18 T cell receptor beta chains were sequenced from one sample in a study of OX40 agonist ivuxolimab in advanced cancers. Profiled with immunoSEQ multiplex PCR; TCRdb holds only in-frame clones, not every one. The table shows around 39,000 clones, with around 82% occurring only once. The source was CD4+ or CD8+ T cells sorted from blood, collected in a trial of the OX40 agonist ivuxolimab. The receptors come from an adult with an advanced solid tumor such as melanoma, head and neck, liver or kidney cancer.

This clone has a handful of counts. This chain connects TRBV10-1 to TRBJ2-1; D not certain. Germline V CDR1 and CDR2: WNHNN, SYGVQD (reference sequence). V lost 1 base and J 4 bases, leaving 11 bases between the germline ends. The length of the CDR3 is 15 residues. The chain's CDR3 is CASSEFYDSYNEQFF. In DNA, the CDR3 is TGCGCCAGCAGTGAGTTCTATGACTCTTACAATGAGCAGTTCTTC.

The chain is built from TRBV7-8 and TRBJ2-5; TRBD2 matches 7 bases. V was pared by 1 base and J by 9 bases, with 2 bases of the junction left unmatched. Germline loops: CDR1 SGHVS, CDR2 FQNEAQ. The CDR3 is 12 amino acids. In DNA, the CDR3 is TGTGCCAGCAGCTTAGTTCGGGGGGCCCAGTACTTC. It encodes CASSLVRGAQYF.

The V gene is TRBV4-2, the J gene TRBJ2-3; D might be TRBD2 (6 bases). Between the trimmed V and J ends, which lost 3 bases and 2 bases, there was a span of 15 bases. Germline values: CDR1 LGHNA, CDR2 YNFKEQ. This CDR3 is 16 amino acids long. CDR3 DNA sequence: TGTGCCAGCAGCCAGGCCCGGGACTTCTCCACAGATACGCAGTATTTT. It yields the protein CASSQARDFSTDTQYF.

The rearrangement uses TRBV19 and TRBJ1-2; 7 bases are a match to TRBD1. Germline CDR1 is LNHDA and CDR2 is SQIVND (reference sequence). V was pared by 6 bases and J by 5 bases, with 12 bases of the junction left unmatched. This CDR3 region has 15 residues. CDR3 in amino acids: CASRRGTVGYYGYTF. In nucleotides, the CDR3 is TGTGCCAGTAGGAGGGGGACAGTGGGATATTATGGCTACACCTTC.

In this sample, this clone turned up once. The chain is built from TRBV6-5 and TRBJ1-3; 9 bases line up with TRBD1. The V segment lost 2 bases and the J segment 6 bases; nucleotides outside the gene matches: 5. The length of the CDR3 is 15 residues. Germline CDR1 reads MNHEY; CDR2 reads SVGAGI. CDR3 in DNA: TGTGCCAGCAGTTACCGACAGGGGGTAGAAAACACCATATATTTT. This encodes CASSYRQGVENTIYF.

The chain uses TRBV21-1 and TRBJ2-7. TRBV21-1 is termed a pseudogene. The CDR3 covers 14 residues. CDR3 in amino acids: CASSKARPAYEQYF. Here the CDR3 DNA reads TGTGCCAGCAGCAAAGCTCGGCCTGCCTACGAGCAGTACTTC.

The chain recombines TRBV7-8 with TRBJ2-3; 8 nucleotides line up with TRBD1. CDR1 is SGHVS and CDR2 is FQNEAQ in the germline V gene. With V trimmed by 5 bases and J by 1 base, 11 bases remained unmatched. The CDR3 contains 17 residues. The CDR3 spells CASSEDRTGWGTDTQYF. CDR3 sequence (DNA): TGTGCCAGCAGCGAAGACCGGACAGGGTGGGGCACAGATACGCAGTATTTT.

This chain uses TRBV5-8 with TRBJ1-5, with 9 positions matching TRBD1. This CDR3 has 15 residues. Germline CDR1 and CDR2: SGHTS and YDEGEE. Unmatched junction bases numbered 7, after V lost 3 bases and J lost 6 bases. The CDR3 sequence: CASSSGQGISQPQHF. CDR3 coding DNA: TGTGCCAGCAGCTCGGGACAGGGAATTTCTCAGCCCCAGCATTTT.

This rearrangement joins TRBV28 to TRBJ1-6; D uncertain. V lost 2 bases to trimming and J lost 10 bases, with 6 bases between them. This CDR3 comprises 12 residues. Germline V gives CDR1 MDHEN, CDR2 SYDVKM. In nucleotides, the CDR3 is TGTGCCAGCAGTTTAGGGGAATCACCCCTCCACTTT. Translated: CASSLGESPLHF.

This sequence joins TRBV6-6 and TRBJ1-1; D is ambiguous. Per germline, CDR1 MNHNY and CDR2 SVGAGI (reference sequence). The CDR3 has 15 amino acids. V lost 6 bases, J lost 1 base, and 15 bases lay in between. The CDR3 DNA reads as TGTGCCAGCAGCCCCGGCCAGGAAGCGAACACTGAAGCTTTCTTT. Its protein is CASSPGQEANTEAFF.

The chain carries TRBV27 and TRBJ2-2; tentatively, D is TRBD1 (6 bases). This CDR3 region has 14 residues. Looked up from germline, CDR1 is MNHEY and CDR2 is SMNVEV (reference sequence). The germline V and J ends were trimmed by 1 base and 6 bases, with 9 bases remaining between them. The CDR3 here is CASSLFQGSGELFF. CDR3 in DNA: TGTGCCAGCAGTTTATTCCAGGGGTCCGGGGAGCTGTTTTTT.

V and J are TRBV4-2 and TRBJ2-3, with D perhaps given as TRBD1 or TRBD2 (6 bases each). V lost 3 bases and J 7 bases, leaving 11 bases between the germline ends. Germline V gene data show CDR1 as LGHNA and CDR2 as YNFKEQ. There are 13 residues in the CDR3. CDR3 nucleotide sequence: TGTGCCAGCAGCCAGGGGGGCCGGAATACGCAGTATTTT. Its translation: CASSQGGRNTQYF.

The rearrangement uses TRBV6-4 and TRBJ1-2; 10 bases fit TRBD1. The V gene's germline CDR1 is MRHNA and CDR2 SNTAGT. This CDR3 is built from 14 residues. The ends lost 6 bases at V and 4 bases at J; junction bases unmatched: 5. The CDR3 region has the DNA TGTGCCAGCAGCCGGGACAGGGGTGGCTATGGCTACACCTTC. This gives the protein CASSRDRGGYGYTF.

V and J are TRBV11-2 and TRBJ2-4; D remains unclear. V lost 3 bases and J lost 6, with 9 bases in between. Per germline, CDR1 SGHAT and CDR2 FQNNGV. The CDR3 loop spans 13 amino acids. CDR3 amino acids: CASSFWATNIQYF. The CDR3 DNA sequence: TGTGCCAGCAGCTTCTGGGCAACAAACATTCAGTACTTC.

By share, this clone counts as medium-sized (0.01 to 0.1%). The rearrangement uses TRBV9 and TRBJ1-5, with 8 bases that match TRBD1. The J segment lost 6 bases and the V segment lost 2 bases, leaving 7 bases of the junction unmatched. This CDR3 contains 15 residues. Germline V gives CDR1 SGDLS, CDR2 YYNGEE. The CDR3 nucleotides are TGTGCCAGCAGCGTGGGGACAGGTCGAGGTCAGCCCCAGCATTTT. Translation gives CASSVGTGRGQPQHF.

The gene calls are TRBV9 and TRBJ1-1, with D possibly matching TRBD1 (6 bases). Looked up from germline, CDR1 is SGDLS and CDR2 is YYNGEE. Between the trimmed V and J ends, which lost 0 bases and 4 bases, there was a span of 7 bases. The CDR3 consists of 13 residues. CDR3 amino acids: CASSVVQGTEAFF. The CDR3 coding sequence is TGTGCCAGCAGCGTAGTACAGGGCACTGAAGCTTTCTTT.

The chain employs TRBV18 and TRBJ2-3, with D unresolved. Germline CDR1 reads KGHSH; CDR2 reads LQKENI. CDR3 length: 11 amino acids. V was clipped by 6 bases and J by 4 bases, with 5 bases between them. The CDR3 sequence is CASSPSDTQYF. The CDR3 coding sequence is TGTGCCAGCTCCCCCTCAGATACGCAGTATTTT.

This clone was counted between two and nine times. The chain has TRBV7-8 and TRBJ1-6; 7 bases are shared with TRBD1. This CDR3 has 14 amino acids. Germline V gene sequence: CDR1 SGHVS, CDR2 FQNEAQ. After removal of 5 bases from V and 7 bases from J, the junction contained 5 bases not matched to a gene. The CDR3 protein is CASSRGQENSPLHF. The DNA of the CDR3 is TGTGCCAGCAGCCGAGGACAGGAGAATTCACCCCTCCACTTT.